The 29 T cell receptor beta chains presented below share a single source sample, sequenced in a study of stem cell transplantation in POMP-related autoinflammatory disease. TCRdb's copy holds only in-frame clones and misses some; the assay was immunoSEQ multiplex PCR. The repertoire holds more than 25,000 clones, with roughly 88% as singletons. The sequences come from CD4+ T cells from PBMCs, collected before stem cell transplantation. The receptor source for this set is a human donor with POMP-related autoinflammation and immune dysregulation (PRAID).

J is TRBJ2-3 and V is TRBV6-5; TRBD1 aligns across 7 bases. The V segment lost 0 bases and the J segment 4 bases; nucleotides outside the gene matches: 1. The CDR3 consists of 14 residues. From germline, CDR1 is MNHEY and CDR2 SVGAGI. The CDR3 bases are TGTGCCAGCAGTTACTCCGGGACAGCAGATACGCAGTATTTT. Translation gives CASSYSGTADTQYF.

This clone was detected once. The rearrangement uses TRBV7-9 and TRBJ2-2; the match to TRBD2 covers 8 bases. Trimming cost V 3 bases and J 1 base; bases outside gene matches: 1. The CDR3 is made up of 15 amino acids. Germline CDR1 reads SEHNR; CDR2 reads FQNEAQ (reference sequence). This CDR3 is CASSFSGKNTGELFF. The CDR3 DNA is TGTGCCAGCAGCTTTAGCGGGAAGAACACCGGGGAGCTGTTTTTT.

The gene calls are TRBV6-6 and TRBJ1-2; D not resolved. This CDR3 spans 12 amino acids. V was trimmed by 5 bases and J by 8 bases, leaving 12 bases between them. Germline CDR1 is MNHNY and CDR2 is SVGAGI (reference sequence). CDR3 protein: CASSLRQDGYTF. CDR3 in DNA: TGTGCCAGCAGTCTCCGACAAGACGGCTACACCTTC.

This chain joins TRBV30 and TRBJ1-5; possible D gene TRBD1, 6 bases. V shed 0 bases and J shed 5 bases, with 8 bases lying between them. Germline CDR1 reads GTSNPN; CDR2 reads SVGIG (reference sequence). This CDR3 comprises 13 residues. CDR3 sequence (DNA): TGTGCCTGGAGTGTGACAGGCGATCAGCCCCAGCATTTT. It codes for CAWSVTGDQPQHF.

The rearrangement uses TRBV5-4 and TRBJ2-2, with 11 bases identical to TRBD1. Germline-derived CDR1 and CDR2 are SGHNT and YYREEE (reference sequence). The trim removed 3 bases at V and 6 bases at J, leaving 4 bases unmatched. The CDR3 is made up of 15 amino acids. The CDR3, as DNA: TGTGCCAGCAGCTACCCGGGACAGGGGGCCGGGGAGCTGTTTTTT. Translating it yields CASSYPGQGAGELFF. The full variable domain, completed using reference TRBV5-4 and TRBJ2-2, is ETGVTQSPTHLIKTRGQQVTLRCSSQSGHNTVSWYQQALGQGPQFIFQYYREEENGRGNFPPRFSGLQFPNYSSELNVNALELDDSALYLCASSYPGQGAGELFFGEGSRLTVL.

This clone was seen more than once but under ten times. The chain uses TRBV7-9 and TRBJ1-5; 7 bases line up with TRBD1. The CDR3 is 15 amino acids. J lost 2 bases, V lost 5 bases, and 6 bases had no gene match. Germline assignment: CDR1 SEHNR and CDR2 FQNEAQ (reference sequence). The CDR3 spells CASSAGGPGNQPQHF. The DNA for the CDR3 is TGTGCCAGCAGCGCAGGGGGACCCGGCAATCAGCCCCAGCATTTT.

The gene calls are TRBV19 and TRBJ1-2; no firm D call. The CDR3 has 14 residues. Trimming shortened V by 7 bases and J by 4 bases, and 16 bases separated the two germline ends. Germline values: CDR1 LNHDA, CDR2 SQIVND (reference sequence). The CDR3 nucleotides read TGTGCCAGTACGTCCCGGGCCTATGGCTATGGCTACACCTTC. As protein: CASTSRAYGYGYTF.

The chain uses TRBV15 and TRBJ1-1; TRBD1 might be the D (6 bases). V gave up 5 bases and J gave up 0 bases, with 19 bases separating them. The CDR3 runs 17 residues. Germline CDR1 reads LNHNV; CDR2 reads YYDKDF (reference sequence). The CDR3 loop is CATSGQTVSEMNTEAFF. DNA for the CDR3: TGTGCCACCAGCGGACAGACGGTTTCTGAAATGAACACTGAAGCTTTCTTT.

The chain couples TRBV27 to TRBJ1-3; no definite D call. Germline-derived CDR1 and CDR2 are MNHEY and SMNVEV (reference sequence). The CDR3 contains 15 residues. Trimming stripped 6 bases from V and 0 bases from J, with 12 bases between. The CDR3 coding sequence is TGTGCCAGCAGGCAGACCTGGAGCTCTGGAAACACCATATATTTT. Translating it yields CASRQTWSSGNTIYF.

The V gene is TRBV28, the J gene TRBJ1-2; 8 bases agree with TRBD1. J gave up 2 bases and V 3 bases, and 11 bases lay outside the gene matches. The CDR3 is made up of 17 amino acids. The germline V gene encodes CDR1 MDHEN and CDR2 SYDVKM. This chain's CDR3 is CASSLGGAGGANYGYTF. The CDR3 DNA sequence: TGTGCCAGCAGTTTGGGGGGGGCAGGGGGCGCAAACTATGGCTACACCTTC.

This chain joins TRBV6-1 and TRBJ2-5; tentative D call: TRBD2 (6 bases). The J call may be incorrect, as the DNA end agrees better with TRBJ2-7. The CDR3 contains 14 residues. Looked up from germline, CDR1 is MNHNS and CDR2 is SASEGT. CDR3 sequence (DNA): TGTGCCAGCAGTCTAGGACTATCCTACTACGAGCAGTACTTC. This codes for CASSLGLSYYEQYF.

J is TRBJ2-7 and V is TRBV5-8; D might be TRBD2 (5 bases). Germline V gives CDR1 SGHTS, CDR2 YDEGEE. This CDR3 has 13 amino acids. V was trimmed by 5 bases and J by 0 bases, leaving 9 bases between them. CDR3 bases: TGTGCCAGCAGTCGAACTAGCTCCTACGAGCAGTACTTC. It is translated as CASSRTSSYEQYF.

The V gene is TRBV27, the J gene TRBJ1-5; possibly TRBD1 for D (5 bases). Trimming removed 7 bases from V and 6 bases from J, with 10 bases in between. The CDR3 is made up of 12 amino acids. The germline V gene encodes CDR1 MNHEY and CDR2 SMNVEV (reference sequence). The CDR3 sequence: CASTTEVQPQHF. The CDR3 DNA sequence: TGTGCCAGCACGACAGAAGTTCAGCCCCAGCATTTT.

This CDR3 reads CATSRGGQGGVYEQYF. DNA for the CDR3: TGTGCCACCAGCAGAGGAGGGCAGGGGGGAGTCTACGAGCAGTACTTC. The gene calls are TRBV15 and TRBJ2-7; possible D gene TRBD1, 7 bases. The germline V gene encodes CDR1 LNHNV and CDR2 YYDKDF (reference sequence). The V and J ends lost 1 base and 3 bases respectively, with 16 bases between them. This CDR3 contains 16 residues.

The chain is built from TRBV6-5 and TRBJ2-2; 10 nucleotides agree with TRBD1. V was pared by 4 bases and J by 4 bases, with 3 bases of the junction left unmatched. CDR1 and CDR2 (germline): MNHEY, SVGAGI. The length of the CDR3 is 15 residues. This chain's CDR3 is CASSSGTGVTGELFF. In DNA form, the CDR3 reads TGTGCCAGCAGTTCCGGGACAGGGGTCACCGGGGAGCTGTTTTTT.

The V and J genes are TRBV30 and TRBJ1-1; D gene uncertain. The CDR3 consists of 14 residues. Trimming stripped 5 bases from V and 0 bases from J, with 13 bases between. Germline-derived CDR1 and CDR2 are GTSNPN and SVGIG (reference sequence). In nucleotides, the CDR3 is TGTGCCTGGGGAAAAGACAAAATGAACACTGAAGCTTTCTTT. Residues: CAWGKDKMNTEAFF. The full variable domain, rest sourced from reference TRBV30 and TRBJ1-1, is SQTIHQWPATLVQPVGSPLSLECTVEGTSNPNLYWYRQAAGRGLQLLFYSVGIGQISSEVPQNLSASRPQDRQFILSSKKLLLSDSGFYLCAWGKDKMNTEAFFGQGTRLTVV.

The V call is TRBV15, the J call TRBJ1-5, with 8 bases lining up with TRBD1. The CDR3 extends over 17 amino acids. Germline V gives CDR1 LNHNV, CDR2 YYDKDF (reference sequence). V was pared by 2 bases and J by 1 base, with 7 bases of the junction left unmatched. The CDR3 sequence is CATSRFRQGTSNQPQHF. For the CDR3, the DNA is TGTGCCACCAGCAGATTTCGACAGGGGACCAGCAATCAGCCCCAGCATTTT.

The V and J genes are TRBV11-3 and TRBJ2-1, with D unclear. This CDR3 contains 12 residues. Trimming left V 5 bases short and J 5 bases short, with 7 bases between. Per germline, CDR1 SGHNT and CDR2 YENEEA. The CDR3 bases are TGTGCCAGCAGCCAGGCAGACAATGAGCAGTTCTTC. Translated: CASSQADNEQFF.

The chain is built from TRBV28 and TRBJ2-7; 8 bases map to TRBD1. The CDR3 length is 16 residues. V trimming: 5 bases; J trimming: 3 bases; junction bases outside the gene matches: 12. In germline, CDR1 is MDHEN, CDR2 SYDVKM. In DNA, the CDR3 is TGTGCCAGCAGTACCTGGACAGGGCCCAGTATCTACGAGCAGTACTTC. Amino acid sequence: CASSTWTGPSIYEQYF. Supplemented by reference TRBV28 and TRBJ2-7, the full variable domain reads DVKVTQSSRYLVKRTGEKVFLECVQDMDHENMFWYRQDPGLGLRLIYFSYDVKMKEKGDIPEGYSVSREKKERFSLILESASTNQTSMYLCASSTWTGPSIYEQYFGPGTRLTVT.

The chain carries TRBV25-1 and TRBJ2-3, with a tentative D call TRBD1 (6 bases). The CDR3 runs to 15 residues. V lost 1 base and J 4 bases, leaving 12 bases between the germline ends. Germline CDR1 and CDR2: MGHDK and SYGVNS. The CDR3 region is CASSESWGRPDTQYF. The CDR3 DNA reads TGTGCCAGCAGTGAATCGTGGGGGCGCCCAGATACGCAGTATTTT.

This chain joins TRBV6-5 and TRBJ1-2, with unresolved D. Deletions cut 4 bases from V and 4 bases from J, with 16 bases between. Germline-derived CDR1 and CDR2 are MNHEY and SVGAGI. CDR3 length: 15 residues. The CDR3 here is CASSSEVGRIYGYTF. The CDR3 DNA sequence: TGTGCCAGCAGTTCCGAGGTAGGGAGGATCTATGGCTACACCTTC.

The CDR3 DNA reads as TGTGCCAGCAGTTACTTCGATCAGCCCCAGCATTTT. It encodes CASSYFDQPQHF. The rearrangement uses TRBV6-6 and TRBJ1-5; no firm D call. CDR3 size: 12 residues. Deletions cut 1 base from V and 5 bases from J, with 3 bases between. Germline lookup yields CDR1 MNHNY and CDR2 SVGAGI (reference sequence).

The rearrangement links TRBV6-5 to TRBJ2-3, with a weak D call TRBD2 (6 bases). CDR1 MNHEY and CDR2 SVGAGI come from the germline V gene. The CDR3 consists of 14 residues. V lost 6 bases to trimming and J lost 4 bases, with 14 bases between them. CDR3 in DNA: TGTGCCAGCAGAGCTCGGGGGACGGCAGATACGCAGTATTTT. The encoded protein is CASRARGTADTQYF.

This clone appeared once. The chain joins TRBV19 to TRBJ1-2; 9 positions agree with TRBD1. Germline values: CDR1 LNHDA, CDR2 SQIVND (reference sequence). The CDR3 length is 14 residues. J was trimmed by 5 bases and V by 5 bases; bases with no gene match: 6. The CDR3 spells CASSADRGVYGYTF. DNA for the CDR3: TGTGCCAGTAGTGCGGACAGGGGAGTGTATGGCTACACCTTC. Full variable domain (rest looked up from reference TRBV19 and TRBJ1-2): DGGITQSPKYLFRKEGQNVTLSCEQNLNHDAMYWYRQDPGQGLRLIYYSQIVNDFQKGDIAEGYSVSREKKESFPLTVTSAQKNPTAFYLCASSADRGVYGYTFGSGTRLTVV.

V is TRBV27 and J is TRBJ2-1, with D tentatively TRBD2 (6 bases). CDR3 length: 14 residues. The V end was cut by 10 bases, the J end by 3 bases, with 16 bases between. Germline V gene sequence: CDR1 MNHEY, CDR2 SMNVEV (reference sequence). This CDR3 reads CATAPGVYYNEQFF. The CDR3 DNA follows: TGTGCCACCGCACCGGGAGTGTACTACAATGAGCAGTTCTTC.

This rearrangement joins TRBV5-4 to TRBJ1-1, with D hard to call. Per germline, CDR1 SGHNT and CDR2 YYREEE (reference sequence). CDR3 length: 15 residues. The V end was cut by 0 bases, the J end by 1 base, with 10 bases between. In DNA form, the CDR3 reads TGTGCCAGCAGCTTGGTAGGCCAGGCGAACACTGAAGCTTTCTTT. Its translation: CASSLVGQANTEAFF.

The CDR3 loop is CASSYESRAKYTEAFF. The DNA for the CDR3 is TGTGCCAGCAGTTACGAATCCAGGGCGAAGTACACTGAAGCTTTCTTT. The chain has TRBV6-5 and TRBJ1-1, with D perhaps matching TRBD1 (5 bases). CDR3 length: 16 residues. In germline, CDR1 is MNHEY, CDR2 SVGAGI. The V gene lost 2 bases and the J gene lost 3 bases, with 16 bases spanning the gap.

In the case of this clone: The DNA is omitted, as the CDR3 cannot be located on it reliably, and the CDR3 follows TCRdb's listing. This CDR3 is CASSSFFGLAGYNEQFF. The chain uses TRBV27 and TRBJ2-1; the table's D gene call, TRBD2, was not cross checked with the DNA. The length of the CDR3 is 17 amino acids, counting both ends. CDR1 is MNHEY and CDR2 is SMNVEV in the germline V gene (reference sequence).

The chain combines TRBV12-5 with TRBJ1-1, with 7 bases aligning to TRBD1. This CDR3 contains 16 residues. V gave up 0 bases and J gave up 4 bases; unmatched junction bases: 8. The germline V gene encodes CDR1 LGHNT and CDR2 FRNRAP. CDR3 nucleotide sequence: TGTGCTAGTGGTTTGGTACAGGGCAGGGGGATCACTGAAGCTTTCTTT. It yields the protein CASGLVQGRGITEAFF. The variable domain in full, with the rest retrieved from reference TRBV12-5 and TRBJ1-1, is DARVTQTPRHKVTEMGQEVTMRCQPILGHNTVFWYRQTMMQGLELLAYFRNRAPLDDSGMPKDRFSAEMPDATLATLKIQPSEPRDSAVYFCASGLVQGRGITEAFFGQGTRLTVV.